Described below is a single T cell receptor beta chain sequence and its context. What it binds is unknown. The entry originates in a study of T-cell memory formation after mild COVID-19. About the research overall: Largely, TCR clusters stayed within a single donor. Study findings and constraints: Second-wave clones with a day 37 peak had unconfirmed SARS-CoV-2 specificity. Whereas later expanders leaned CD4+, clones contracting day 15 to 85 showed a balanced CD4/CD8 makeup.

The 5'RACE method, run with constant-segment primers, produced TCR alpha and TCR beta cDNA libraries (carrying sample barcodes and UMIs). One entry per CDR3 protein, called by TCRdb with MiXCR from the 5' RACE reads. The sample consists of around 300,000 distinct CDR3 sequences, roughly 8.2% of them appearing once. The germline gives CDR1 MNHEY, CDR2 SVGAGI. V lost 2 bases, J lost 1 base, and 11 bases lay in between. This CDR3 contains 16 residues. Sequencing used PBMCs or a T cell subset sorted from them (not recorded which). This receptor was taken from a man aged 18 to 29 who had mild COVID-19 (a few samples of this study predate the infection). Cell type and time point are not known. The V gene is TRBV6-5, the J gene TRBJ2-2, with D possibly being TRBD1 or TRBD2 (6 bases each). CDR3 amino acids: CASSYRGVVNTGELFF. The DNA of the CDR3 is TGTGCCAGCAGTTACAGGGGGGTCGTGAACACCGGGGAGCTGTTTTTT.